This section outlines one T cell receptor beta chain sequence together with its context. Read coverage stops 3 residues before the CDR3 terminus; the germline J gene supplies the remainder. The data originate from a study of T cells in women clearing cervical HPV infection. Looking at the study overall: Case blood drawn at lesion detection; control blood after infection cleared.

Germline V gene sequence: CDR1 SGHRS, CDR2 YFSETQ. The CDR3 has 13 amino acids. Measured with immunoSEQ multiplex PCR; TCRdb has only the in-frame clones, and not every one. In all, the sample yields tens of thousands of clones. Sequences were obtained from blood buffy coat. The TCR sequence derives from a woman between 18 and 70 years old with a cervical HPV16 infection that either progressed to CIN3+ or cleared (not recorded which). The chain carries TRBV5-1 and TRBJ1-2; D not certain. The CDR3 region is CASSIVRSYDYTF. The part of the CDR3 DNA that was read is TGCGCCAGCAGCATAGTCCGCTCCTACGAC.